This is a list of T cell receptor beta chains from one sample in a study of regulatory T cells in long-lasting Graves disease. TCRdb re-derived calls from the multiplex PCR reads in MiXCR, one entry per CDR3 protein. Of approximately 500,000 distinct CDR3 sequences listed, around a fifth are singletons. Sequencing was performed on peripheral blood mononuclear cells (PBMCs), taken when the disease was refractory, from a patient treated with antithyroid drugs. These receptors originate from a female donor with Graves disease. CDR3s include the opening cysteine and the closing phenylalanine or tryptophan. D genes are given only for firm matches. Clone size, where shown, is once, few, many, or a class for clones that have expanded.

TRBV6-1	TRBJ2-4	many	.	TGTGCCAGCAGGCAGGGGATAGCCAAAAACATTCAGTACTTC	CASRQGIAKNIQYF
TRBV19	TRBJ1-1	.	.	TGTGCCAGTAAAGCGAAGGGGATGAACACTGAAGCTTTCTTT	CASKAKGMNTEAFF
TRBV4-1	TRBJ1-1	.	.	TGCGCCAGCAGCCAATATACCAACACTGAAGCTTTCTTT	CASSQYTNTEAFF
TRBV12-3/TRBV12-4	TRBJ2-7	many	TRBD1	TGTGCCAGCAGCCCCGGGACAGCGAGCGAGCAGTACTTC	CASSPGTASEQYF
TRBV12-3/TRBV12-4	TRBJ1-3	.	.	TGTGCCAGCAGTTTAATCCTGGGATCGGGAAACACCATATATTTT	CASSLILGSGNTIYF
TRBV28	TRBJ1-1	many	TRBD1	TGTGCCAGCAGTCTCAACAGGGGAGGGTACACTGAAGCTTTCTTT	CASSLNRGGYTEAFF
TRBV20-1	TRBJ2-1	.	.	TGCAGTGCTAGCGACAGAAGCAATGAGCAGTTCTTC	CSASDRSNEQFF
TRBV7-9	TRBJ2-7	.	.	TGTGCCAGCAGCGGAACCGACTACGAGCAGTACTTC	CASSGTDYEQYF
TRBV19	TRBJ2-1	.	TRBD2	TGTGCCAGTAGTATAGATCTCGGACTAGCGGGAAACAATGAGCAGTTCTTC	CASSIDLGLAGNNEQFF
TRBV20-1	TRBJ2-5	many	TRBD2	TGCAGTGCTAGAGCCCCGGGACTATCTGGAGGCGAGACCCAGTACTTC	CSARAPGLSGGETQYF
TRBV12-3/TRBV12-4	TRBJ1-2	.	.	TGTGCCAGCACCCCGGACAGATATGGCTACACCTTC	CASTPDRYGYTF
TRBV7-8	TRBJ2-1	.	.	TGTGCCAGCAGCTTAAGGAGTAGGGTGGACAATGAGCAGTTCTTC	CASSLRSRVDNEQFF
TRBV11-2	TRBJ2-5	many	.	TGTGCCAGCAAGTCCGCGGACAGAATCCAAGAGACCCAGTACTTC	CASKSADRIQETQYF
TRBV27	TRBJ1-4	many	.	TGTGCCAGCAGTCCGGGACTTACTATTAGCCCAACTAATGAAAAACTGTTTTTT	CASSPGLTISPTNEKLFF
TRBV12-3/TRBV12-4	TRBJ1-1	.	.	TGTGCCAGCAGTTCCCAGGGGATCAGCACTGAAGCTTTCTTT	CASSSQGISTEAFF
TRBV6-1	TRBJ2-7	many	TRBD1	TGTGCCGCAAAACCGAGGGACAGAGCTTACGAGCAGTACTTC	CAAKPRDRAYEQYF
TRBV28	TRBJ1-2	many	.	TGTGCCAGCAGTTTAGGGGCGCAGACCTATGGCTACACCTTC	CASSLGAQTYGYTF
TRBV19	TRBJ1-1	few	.	TGTGCCAGTAGAGACATCGGGGGCGAAACTGAAGCTTTCTTT	CASRDIGGETEAFF
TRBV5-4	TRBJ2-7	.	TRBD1	TGTGCCAGCAGCTCCTACAGGACAGGGGCCTCCTACGAGCAGTACTTC	CASSSYRTGASYEQYF
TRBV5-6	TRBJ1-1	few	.	TGTGCCAGCAGCTTGACAGGGAGCTCCTTTGAAGCTTTCTTT	CASSLTGSSFEAFF
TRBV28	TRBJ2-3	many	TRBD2	TGTGCCAGCAGTCCTCCCGCTAGCGGGGGGGCCAGGGGTCGGAAGTATTTT	CASSPPASGGARGRKYF
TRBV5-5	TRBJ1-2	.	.	TGTACCAGCAGCCCCCGGAACCAGGCGGATGGCTACACCTTC	CTSSPRNQADGYTF
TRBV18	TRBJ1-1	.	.	TGTGCCAGCTCACCACGGATCAACGCTGAAATGAACACTGAAGCTTTCTTT	CASSPRINAEMNTEAFF
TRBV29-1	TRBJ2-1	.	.	TGCAGCGTTGGAGACAATGAGCAGTTCTTC	CSVGDNEQFF
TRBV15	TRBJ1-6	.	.	TGTGCCACCAGCAGAGACGGCACGGATTCACCCCTCCACTTT	CATSRDGTDSPLHF
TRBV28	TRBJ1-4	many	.	TGTGCCAGCGGGGAAAAACTGTTTTTT	CASGEKLFF
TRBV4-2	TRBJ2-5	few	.	TGTGCCAGCAGCCAACAGGGTGCCCAAGAGACCCAGTACTTC	CASSQQGAQETQYF
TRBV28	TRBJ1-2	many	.	TGTGCCAGCAGGGTAAATGAAGGCGATGGCTACACCTTC	CASRVNEGDGYTF
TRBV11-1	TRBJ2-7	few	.	TGTGCCAGCAGCTTACAACAGGGATCAAGCTCCTACGAGCAGTACTTC	CASSLQQGSSSYEQYF
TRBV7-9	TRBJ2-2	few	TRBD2	TGTGCCAGCAGTTCCGGGACTAGTCTACTAAGAGCGAACACCGGGGAGCTGTTTTTT	CASSSGTSLLRANTGELFF
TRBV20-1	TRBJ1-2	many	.	TGCAGTGCCTCGGGGTTCTATGGCTACACCTTC	CSASGFYGYTF
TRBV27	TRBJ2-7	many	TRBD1	TGTGCCAGCAGTCCGACAGGGGACCCCTACGAGCAGTACTTC	CASSPTGDPYEQYF
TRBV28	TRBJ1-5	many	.	TGTGCCAGCAGTTTAACCTCTCAGGGCAATCAGCCCCAGCATTTT	CASSLTSQGNQPQHF
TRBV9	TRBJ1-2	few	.	TGTGCCAGCAGTGGACGGGAGGGCCCACCTTCTTTAGGCTACACCTTC	CASSGREGPPSLGYTF
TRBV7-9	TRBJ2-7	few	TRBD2	TGTGCCAGCAGCTTAGAGATAGCGGGAGTCGAGCAGTACTTC	CASSLEIAGVEQYF
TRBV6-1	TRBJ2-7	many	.	TGTGCCACCAGTCTAGCGAGCCTTACCGACTACGAGCAGTACTTC	CATSLASLTDYEQYF
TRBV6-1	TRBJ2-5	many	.	TGTGCCAGCATCTCTAGGGAGGGGGCAGAGACCCAGTACTTC	CASISREGAETQYF
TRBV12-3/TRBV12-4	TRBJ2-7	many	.	TGTGCCAGCAGTTCACAGGGAACCTACGAGCAGTACTTC	CASSSQGTYEQYF
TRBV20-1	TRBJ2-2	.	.	TGCAGTGCTAGAAGGCAGGCTCGTGGGGCCGGGGAGCTGTTTTTT	CSARRQARGAGELFF
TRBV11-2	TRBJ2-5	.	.	TGTGCCAGCAGCTTAGCCCGCGCAGGGCGAGAGACCCAGTACTTC	CASSLARAGRETQYF
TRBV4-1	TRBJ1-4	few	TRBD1	TGCGCCAGCAGCCAAGTGGGACAGGGTCGTGAAAAACTGTTTTTT	CASSQVGQGREKLFF
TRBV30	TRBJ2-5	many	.	TGTGCCTGGAGTGTACTAGGGACGGGGGAGACCCAGTACTTC	CAWSVLGTGETQYF
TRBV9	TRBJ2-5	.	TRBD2	TGTGCCAGCAGCACCTCCGGGGGAGCGGGAAAAGAGACCCAGTACTTC	CASSTSGGAGKETQYF
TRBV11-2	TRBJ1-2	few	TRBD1	TGTGCCAGCAGATCTATCCGGGACAGTCAAAAGGGGAACTATGGCTACACCTTC	CASRSIRDSQKGNYGYTF
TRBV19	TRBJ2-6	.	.	TGTGCCAGCGGTGACAGTCCATTCTCTGGGGCCAACGTCCTGACTTTC	CASGDSPFSGANVLTF
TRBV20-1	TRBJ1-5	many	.	TGCAGTGTACCCCCGGGCCCTGATCAGCCCCAGCATTTT	CSVPPGPDQPQHF
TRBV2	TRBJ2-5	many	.	TGTGCCAGCAAGGGTCGGCAGGGGTGGTTGGGGGGACAAGAGACCCAGTACTTC	CASKGRQGWLGGQETQYF
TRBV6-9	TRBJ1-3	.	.	TGTGCCAGCAGTTACCAAGGACTCTTCTCTGGAAACACCATATATTTT	CASSYQGLFSGNTIYF